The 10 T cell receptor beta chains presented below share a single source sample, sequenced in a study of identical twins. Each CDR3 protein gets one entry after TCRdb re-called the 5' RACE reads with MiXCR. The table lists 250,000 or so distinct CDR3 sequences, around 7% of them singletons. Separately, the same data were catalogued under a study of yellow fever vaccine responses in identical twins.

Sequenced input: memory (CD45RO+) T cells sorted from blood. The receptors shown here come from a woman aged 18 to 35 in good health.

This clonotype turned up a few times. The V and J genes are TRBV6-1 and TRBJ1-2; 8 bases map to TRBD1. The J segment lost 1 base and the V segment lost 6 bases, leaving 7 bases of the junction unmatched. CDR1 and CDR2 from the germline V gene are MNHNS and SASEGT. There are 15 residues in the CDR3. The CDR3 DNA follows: TGTGCCAGCAGACCCGGACAGGGCTTTAACTATGGCTACACCTTC. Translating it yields CASRPGQGFNYGYTF.

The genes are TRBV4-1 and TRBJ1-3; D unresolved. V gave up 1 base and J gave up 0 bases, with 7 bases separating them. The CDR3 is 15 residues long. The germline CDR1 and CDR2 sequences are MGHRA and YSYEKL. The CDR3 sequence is CASSQAQLSGNTIYF. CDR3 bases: TGCGCCAGCAGCCAAGCACAGCTCTCTGGAAACACCATATATTTT.

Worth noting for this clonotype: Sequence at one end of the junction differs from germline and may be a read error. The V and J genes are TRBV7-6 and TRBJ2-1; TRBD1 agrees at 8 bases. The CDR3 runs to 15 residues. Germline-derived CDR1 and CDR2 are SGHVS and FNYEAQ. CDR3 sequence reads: CASTEGQVTYNERFF. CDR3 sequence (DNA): TGTGCCAGCACCGAGGGACAGGTGACCTACAATGAGCGGTTCTTC.

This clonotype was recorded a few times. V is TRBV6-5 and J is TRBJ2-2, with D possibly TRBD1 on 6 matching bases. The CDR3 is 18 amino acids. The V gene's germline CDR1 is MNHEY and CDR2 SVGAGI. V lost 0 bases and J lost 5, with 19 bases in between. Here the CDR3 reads CASSYSRFVDRHTGELFF. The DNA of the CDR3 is TGTGCCAGCAGTTACTCTCGTTTTGTGGACAGACATACCGGGGAGCTGTTTTTT.

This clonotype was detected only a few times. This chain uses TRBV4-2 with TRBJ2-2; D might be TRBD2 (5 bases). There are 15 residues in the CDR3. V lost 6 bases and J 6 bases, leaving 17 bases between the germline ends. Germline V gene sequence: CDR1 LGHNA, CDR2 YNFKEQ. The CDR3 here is CASRLTEEGPGELFF. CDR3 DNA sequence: TGTGCCAGCAGGCTTACGGAGGAAGGGCCCGGGGAGCTGTTTTTT.

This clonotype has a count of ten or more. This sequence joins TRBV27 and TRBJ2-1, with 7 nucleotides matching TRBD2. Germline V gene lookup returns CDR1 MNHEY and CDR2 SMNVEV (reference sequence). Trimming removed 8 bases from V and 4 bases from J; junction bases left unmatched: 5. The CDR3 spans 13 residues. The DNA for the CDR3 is TGTGCCAGCTCGGGGAGGGCTTACAATGAGCAGTTCTTC. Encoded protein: CASSGRAYNEQFF.

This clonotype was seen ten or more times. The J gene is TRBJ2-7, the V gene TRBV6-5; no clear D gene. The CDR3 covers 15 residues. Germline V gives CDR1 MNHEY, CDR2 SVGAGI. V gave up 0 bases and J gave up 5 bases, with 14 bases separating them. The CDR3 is CASSYSRVVLDEQYF. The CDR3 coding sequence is TGTGCCAGCAGTTACTCAAGGGTGGTCCTCGACGAGCAGTACTTC.

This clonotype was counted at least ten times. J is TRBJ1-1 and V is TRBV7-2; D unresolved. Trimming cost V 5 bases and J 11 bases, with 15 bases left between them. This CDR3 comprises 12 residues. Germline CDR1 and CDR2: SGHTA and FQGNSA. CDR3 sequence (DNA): TGTGCCAGCAGCCGCCCCCCCCAGTCGGCTTTCTTT. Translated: CASSRPPQSAFF.

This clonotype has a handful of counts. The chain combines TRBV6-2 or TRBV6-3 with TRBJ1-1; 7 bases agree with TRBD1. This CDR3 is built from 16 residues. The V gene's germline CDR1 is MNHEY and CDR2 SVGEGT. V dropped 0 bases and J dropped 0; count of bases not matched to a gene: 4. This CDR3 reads CASSYSADRLNTEAFF. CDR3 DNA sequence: TGTGCCAGCAGTTACTCGGCGGACAGGTTGAACACTGAAGCTTTCTTT.

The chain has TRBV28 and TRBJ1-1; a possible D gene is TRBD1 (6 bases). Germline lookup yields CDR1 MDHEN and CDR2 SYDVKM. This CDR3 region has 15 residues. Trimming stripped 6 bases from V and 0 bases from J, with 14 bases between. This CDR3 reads CASRGADRMNTEAFF. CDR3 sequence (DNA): TGTGCCAGCAGGGGAGCGGACAGAATGAACACTGAAGCTTTCTTT.